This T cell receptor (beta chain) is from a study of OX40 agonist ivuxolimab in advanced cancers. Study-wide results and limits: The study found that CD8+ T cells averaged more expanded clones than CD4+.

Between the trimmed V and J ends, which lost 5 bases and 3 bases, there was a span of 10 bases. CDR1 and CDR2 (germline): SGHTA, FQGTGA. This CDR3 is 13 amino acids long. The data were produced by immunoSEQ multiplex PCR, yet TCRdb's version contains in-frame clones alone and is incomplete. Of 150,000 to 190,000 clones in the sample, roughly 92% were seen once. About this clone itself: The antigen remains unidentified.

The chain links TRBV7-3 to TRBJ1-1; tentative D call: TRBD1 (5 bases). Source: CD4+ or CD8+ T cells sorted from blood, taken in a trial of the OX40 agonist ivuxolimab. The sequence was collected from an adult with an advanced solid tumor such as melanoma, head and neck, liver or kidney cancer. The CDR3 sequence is CASSAQGDTEAFF. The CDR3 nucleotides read TGTGCCAGCAGCGCACAAGGGGACACTGAAGCTTTCTTT.